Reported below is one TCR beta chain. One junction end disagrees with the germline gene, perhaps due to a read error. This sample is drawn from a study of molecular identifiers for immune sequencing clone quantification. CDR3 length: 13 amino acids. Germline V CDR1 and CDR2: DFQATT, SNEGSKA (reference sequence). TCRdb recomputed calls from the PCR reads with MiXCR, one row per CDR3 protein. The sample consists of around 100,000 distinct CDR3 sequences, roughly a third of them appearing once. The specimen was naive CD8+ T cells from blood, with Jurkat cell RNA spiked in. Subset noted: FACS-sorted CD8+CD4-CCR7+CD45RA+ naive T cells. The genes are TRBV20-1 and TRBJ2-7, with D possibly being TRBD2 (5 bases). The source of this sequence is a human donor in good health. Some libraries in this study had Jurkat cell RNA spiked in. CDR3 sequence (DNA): TGCAGTGCTAGGCGGGCCCTCTCCTACGTGCAGTACTTC. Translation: CSARRALSYVQYF.